The text below deals with one T cell receptor beta chain. Its antigen is unknown. Investigators merged groups given second doses at roughly 4 or roughly 12 weeks. Clones were sequenced by immunoSEQ multiplex PCR, and TCRdb holds only the in-frame ones, with some missing. The data contain about 48,000 clones, approximately 86% of them singletons. Germline-derived CDR1 and CDR2 are MNHEY and SMNVEV (reference sequence). CDR3 length equals 15 residues. With 0 bases removed from V and 7 bases from J, the gap between germline ends came to 13 bases. This entry belongs to a study of T cell responses to AZD1222 COVID-19 vaccine. Study results and caveats: Possibly, clonal diversity was underestimated; donors were largely white British and included more females. At baseline, just 5 or 6 AZD1222 recipients tested seropositive. Spike-specific TCR depth and breadth grew after two AZD1222 doses.

The receptor was derived from an adult who received the AZD1222 COVID-19 vaccine. The rearrangement links TRBV27 to TRBJ1-5; a possible D gene is TRBD1 (5 bases). This specimen consisted of peripheral blood, obtained 28 days after the second AZD1222 dose. CDR3 protein: CASSLSAGLGQPQHF. In nucleotides, the CDR3 is TGTGCCAGCAGTTTATCGGCAGGGCTCGGGCAGCCCCAGCATTTT.